This T cell receptor (beta chain) was identified during a study of shared clonotypes between healthy human individuals (dated by TCRdb to 2020 to 2022). Broadly, across the study: The cohort comprised a couple of women and a few men aged 18 to 49 years. Per donor, three plates each were used for CD4 naive and CD4 memory, two for CD8 naive, and one for CD8 memory. The study deeply sequenced blood TCR repertoires of about 5 healthy adults to estimate repertoire size and the extent of clonotype sharing between individuals. Different laboratories and diverse techniques were used to prepare libraries and sequence TCR repertoires, to increase sequencing depth and limit assay-specific biases. Per donor, leukapheresis produced somewhere between about 0.8 and 9.5 billion PBMCs. Results the study describes overall, beyond this receptor: Only blood was sampled, and tissue TCR repertoires likely differ from those in blood. Higher generation probabilities were observed for clonotypes shared by all four sorted-subset donors than for non-shared clonotypes. Naive subsets generally had larger estimated clonotype richness than memory subsets did. Incomplete sequencing was indicated by rarefaction of sorted-subset datasets, despite the large sequencing depth. The small number of donors limited the genetic and exposure-history diversity represented. Based on pairwise subsampling, the degree of clonotype sharing among donors was expected to be affected by sequencing depth. When a handful of donors were compared, the shared fraction of clonotypes was about 5.5% for naive CD4, over 3% for naive CD8, about 2.4% for memory CD4, and under 0.5% for memory CD8.

Trimming takes 1 base off V and 4 bases off J; junction bases not matched to a gene: 7. Reading the germline V gene (reference sequence) gives CDR1 MNHEY and CDR2 SMNVEV. The CDR3 holds 16 amino acids from the cysteine to the phenylalanine. Here the CDR3 DNA is all that survives: 48 bases in frame from base 1. Using the deep immunoSEQ assay, TCR CDR3 regions were amplified from genomic DNA by multiplex PCR. For each cell subset, the extracted genomic DNA was distributed evenly across all wells of several immunoSEQ 96-well plates, and each plate served as one replicate. Each replicate PCR for sorted subsets received about 180 ng genomic DNA, equal to some 32,000 T cell genomes. Purified libraries were quantified with a Qubit 3.0 fluorometer, sized on a Bioanalyzer 2100, and re-quantified with the KAPA Library Quantification kit. Every immunoSEQ 96-well plate was sequenced on a dedicated single-read 150-cycle Illumina NextSeq 550 flow cell. As for how the authors treated the data: Because the immunoSEQ output included only junctional sequences and no quality scores, the filtering could not be the same as the filtering used for full-length reads. Sequences were annotated with PyIR, a Python wrapper for IgBLAST v1.9, using IMGT germline references to assign V/J genes and CDR3. Reads were filtered out if the reads had weak V/J assignments (E-value above 1e-6), no CDR3, stop codons, out-of-frame junctions, or ambiguous translated residues. V3J clonotypes were defined by identical inferred V gene, J gene, and CDR3 amino acid sequence. Percentage overlap between repertoires was calculated by dividing the number of shared unique clonotypes by the size of the smaller repertoire. Repertoire richness was assessed with RTK rarefaction, the Chao1 estimator, and Recon v2.1 estimates of unobserved clonotypes. For all TCRbeta clonotypes obtained by the gDNA method from a few donors, generation probabilities were computed with OLGA. TCRdb mirrors the immuneACCESS table, restricted to in-frame sequences. Some clones are absent from its copies; in checked studies, under half trace to an unresolved V gene, and the reason for the others is unknown. V and J calls and clone size come straight from that table; D and trimming were deduced from the DNA. This sample has about 2 million clones in its table, and about 95% of those were observed once. The ten top clones hold 1.1% of the sample.

About this clone itself: Its antigen has not been determined. One base away there is no much larger clone; base qualities are not given.

CD8 naive samples consisted of CD45RO-negative cells that were positively selected for CCR7, yielding a CD45RA+CCR7+ population without TemRA cells. Donors were healthy HIV-negative adults with no recently reported acute infections or vaccinations. Only Caucasian adults living in Nashville, Tennessee, USA were represented among the donors. Blood was obtained by leukapheresis, after which PBMCs were separated by Ficoll-Histopaque density gradient centrifugation and cryopreserved in liquid nitrogen vapor phase. Purity and quantity of every magnetically sorted T cell population were checked by analytical flow cytometry. From each sorted fraction, genomic DNA was isolated and quantified by UV absorbance on a Nanodrop 2000c.

The chain is assembled from TRBV27 and TRBJ2-1; TRBD2 lines up with 7 middle nucleotides. The clonotype was recovered from a young man in good health. The source material was naive CD8+ T cells sorted from blood. The sample's cell subset or site label, in plain terms: CD45RA+CCR7+. The nucleotide sequence reads TGTGCCAGCAGTTTATTATGGCTAGCGGATTACAATGAGCAGTTCTTC. The encoded protein is CASSLLWLADYNEQFF.